This T cell receptor beta chain emerged from a study of blood T cells in healthy people across ages (dated by TCRdb to about 2015). General notes on the study: Template switching captured roughly one uniquely barcoded TCR beta cDNA molecule per two T cells in model experiments. Age-related changes in TCR beta repertoire diversity were measured in the study by deep sequencing normalized with unique cDNA molecular identifiers. Donors were grouped into four age groups: young (average approximately 15 years), middle-aged (about 40), aged (around 60) and long-lived (around 82). Using the same blood draw, the study looked at two additional independent replicas of 1 million unique cDNA reads for two donors, one aged 18 to 30 and the other aged 80 or older.

Study-wide conclusions, independent of this receptor: Because donor CMV infection status was unknown, age-related changes in expanded clonotypes were potentially confounded. Conclusive comparison of naive and antigen-experienced compartments was prevented by the profiling of bulk unsorted PBMCs. Observed TCR beta diversity correlated strongly with the percentage of naive T cells measured by flow cytometry. The long-lived group showed more naive CD4+ T cells, fewer expanded clones and increased TCR diversity than the aged group, suggesting age selection. Estimates of total diversity based on one million sequenced T cells were considered lower bounds and underestimates. As age increased, observed TCR beta diversity per million T cells dropped in a roughly linear way, and a significant reduction was already evident by age 40.

Library construction relied on 5' RACE. These reads were obtained on an Illumina HiSeq 2500. A second 7 to 11 cycle PCR used a sample-barcoded 5' primer and a J-beta primer mix. A unique molecular identifier was introduced onto each TCR beta cDNA molecule by a template-switch 5' adaptor carrying 12 random nucleotides. Each sample yielded at least 2.5 million CDR3-containing paired-end reads. All of the RNA was converted into first-strand cDNA using the Mint cDNA synthesis kit, with a TRBC-specific oligonucleotide serving as the primer. After uracil-DNA glycosylase treatment, a first 18-cycle PCR used universal primers M1SS and BC2_uni_R on all cDNA. The original pipeline was this. For normalization, 1 million high-quality reads, each with a distinct molecular identifier, were randomly selected from each sample. Reads sharing molecular identifiers were discarded rather than binned into consensus sequences. MiTCR, set to a Q25 quality threshold and the strictest error-elimination algorithm, was used for CDR3 identification, clonotype clustering and error correction. Lower-bound total TCR beta diversity was estimated with a nonparametric unseen species model using Euler transformation. The raw public data were reprocessed by TCRdb itself: fastp quality trimming at Q25, MiXCR clonotype calling, in-frame beta chains only. Merged by CDR3 protein, the rows form single entries marked with the most common genes and DNA. In this record, the V and J calls reflect TCRdb's handling and not the investigators' own analysis. Counted in this sample were more than 600,000 distinct CDR3 sequences; around 25% of them appeared once. The biggest ten clones account for more than 8% of the sample.

The roughly 39 donors, aged about 6 to 95 years, were systemically healthy Caucasian individuals from Russia. Around 9.7 milliliters of peripheral blood were collected from each donor into EDTA-treated Vacutainer tubes. Ficoll-Paque density-gradient centrifugation was used to isolate PBMCs, with at least 6 million obtained per sample. Total RNA, at least 6 micrograms per sample, was extracted from PBMCs with Trizol reagent. The percentages of naive CD45RAhigh/CD27high T cells were determined by flow cytometry on a PBMC aliquot from every donor. This clonotype has just a few counts. The antigen it recognizes is unknown. No much larger clone is present one base from it, and per-base qualities are unavailable. The sample was also reused in another study, on T cells of mothers and their children. The other study reports the following: Donors were nine systemically healthy Caucasian individuals: three mothers and their six children. cDNA synthesis consumed the entire amount of extracted RNA, loaded at approximately 1.6 ug RNA in each 15 ul reaction. In the second PCR, the M1S primer introduced both the sample barcodes and 2-4 random nucleotides. Over 9 million TCR beta CDR3 reads came from each mother, compared with 2.5 million to 3.5 million reads from each child. Thymic selection shapes the output of TCR recombination in a similar way in related and unrelated pairs, and inherited differences have a minor effect. Normalized repertoire overlap was always found to be slightly, but never significantly, higher in related mother-child pairs than in unrelated mother-child pairs. Persistent microchimeric T cell clones were not detected, at a sensitivity of 85 to 100 clones per million clonotypes. In the study, deep NGS was used to compare the TCR beta repertoires of mothers and children, and features distinguishing related mother-child pairs from unrelated individuals were sought. The mean age was 40 +/- 4 years for the mothers and around 10 +/- 4 years for the children. After adapter ligation was performed with NEBNext reagents, the libraries were sequenced on an Illumina HiSeq 2000 with 100+100 nt paired-end reads. To avoid cross-contamination, the mother libraries and the child libraries were prepared a month apart and sequenced in separate runs. For each donor, somewhere between about 450,000 and 2,000,000 distinct TCR beta clonotypes were identified. Naive TCR beta clonotypes were estimated from low-frequency clonotypes matched to each donor's FACS-determined naive share, without sorting.

Specimen: blood. The clonotype was recovered from a boy between 10 and 17 years old in good health.

The CDR3 is CASSFAGEKLFF. DNA sequence: TGCGCCAGCAGCTTTGCGGGAGAAAAACTGTTTTTT. Recombination joined TRBV5-1 with TRBJ1-4; no D gene can be assigned with confidence. CDR1 and CDR2, looked up from the germline V gene, are SGHRS and YFSETQ. Including the terminal cysteine and phenylalanine, the CDR3 comprises 12 residues. Here the CDR3 DNA is all that survives: 36 bases in frame from base 1. V is reduced by 2 bases and J by 8 bases, leaving a spacing of 7 bases between them.